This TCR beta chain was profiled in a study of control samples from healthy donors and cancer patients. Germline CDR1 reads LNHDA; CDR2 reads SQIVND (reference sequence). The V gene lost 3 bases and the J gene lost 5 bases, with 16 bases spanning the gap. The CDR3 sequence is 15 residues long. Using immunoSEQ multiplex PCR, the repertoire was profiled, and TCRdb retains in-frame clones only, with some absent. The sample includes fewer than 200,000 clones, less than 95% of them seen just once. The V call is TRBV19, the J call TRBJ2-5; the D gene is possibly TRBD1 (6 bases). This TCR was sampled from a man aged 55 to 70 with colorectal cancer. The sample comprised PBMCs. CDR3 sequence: CASSIQAGVRETQYF. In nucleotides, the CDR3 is TGTGCCAGTAGTATTCAAGCAGGGGTCCGGGAGACCCAGTACTTC.